This is a list of T cell receptor beta chains from one sample in a study of shared clonotypes between healthy human individuals. Sequencing used immunoSEQ multiplex PCR; TCRdb keeps in-frame clones, though not all of them. The table lists millions of clones, about 94% of them singletons. Specimen: naive CD8+ T cells sorted from blood. The source is a man aged 18 to 29 in good health. Each CDR3 is given without its conserved first and last residue. The order of the fields is CDR3 protein, clone size, J gene, D gene, V gene. D genes are given only for firm matches. Clone size appears in some rows only: once, few, many, or a class for an expanded clone.

ASSLGQGDYGYT . TRBJ1-2 TRBD1 TRBV7-9
ASSLRQARAETQY . TRBJ2-5 . TRBV11-2
ASSLGTGRGGETQY . TRBJ2-5 . TRBV13
ASSLGGSTEAF . TRBJ1-1 . TRBV5-4
ASSAHGGSEAF . TRBJ1-1 . TRBV9
AISDTNTYEQY few TRBJ2-7 . TRBV10-3
ASSQPGPSGELF . TRBJ2-2 . TRBV6-1
ASSSTGGSEAF . TRBJ1-1 TRBD1 TRBV2
ASSFKGSYEQY . TRBJ2-7 . TRBV27
ASSPPTGFTEAF once TRBJ1-1 TRBD1 TRBV9